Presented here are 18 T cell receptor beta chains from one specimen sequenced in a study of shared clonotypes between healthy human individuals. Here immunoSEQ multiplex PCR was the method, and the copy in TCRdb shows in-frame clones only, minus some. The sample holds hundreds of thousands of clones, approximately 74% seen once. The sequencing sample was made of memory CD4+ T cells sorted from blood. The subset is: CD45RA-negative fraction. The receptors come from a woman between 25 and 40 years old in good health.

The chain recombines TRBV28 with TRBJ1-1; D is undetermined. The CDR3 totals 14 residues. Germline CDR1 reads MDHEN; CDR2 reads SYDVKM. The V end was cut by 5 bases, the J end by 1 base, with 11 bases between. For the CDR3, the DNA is TGTGCCAGCAGTCCCACCCTCCCGAACACTGAAGCTTTCTTT. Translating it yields CASSPTLPNTEAFF. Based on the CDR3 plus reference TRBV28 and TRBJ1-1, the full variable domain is DVKVTQSSRYLVKRTGEKVFLECVQDMDHENMFWYRQDPGLGLRLIYFSYDVKMKEKGDIPEGYSVSREKKERFSLILESASTNQTSMYLCASSPTLPNTEAFFGQGTRLTVV.

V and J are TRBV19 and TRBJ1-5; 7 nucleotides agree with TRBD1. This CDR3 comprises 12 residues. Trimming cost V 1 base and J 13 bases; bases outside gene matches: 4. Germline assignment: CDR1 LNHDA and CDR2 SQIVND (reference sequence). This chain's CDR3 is CASSIAQGQQHF. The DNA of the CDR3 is TGTGCCAGTAGTATAGCCCAGGGACAGCAGCATTTT.

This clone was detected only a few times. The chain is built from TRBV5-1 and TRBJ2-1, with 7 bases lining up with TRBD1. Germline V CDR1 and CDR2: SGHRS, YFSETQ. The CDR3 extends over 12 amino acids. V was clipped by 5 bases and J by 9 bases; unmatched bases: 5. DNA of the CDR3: TGCGCCAGCAGTAAACAGGGGCGTGAGCAGTTCTTC. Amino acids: CASSKQGREQFF.

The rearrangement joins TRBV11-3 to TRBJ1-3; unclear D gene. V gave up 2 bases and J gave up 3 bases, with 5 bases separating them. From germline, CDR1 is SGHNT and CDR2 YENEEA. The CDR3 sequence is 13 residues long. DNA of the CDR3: TGTGCCAGCAGCTTATCCGTTGGAAACACCATATATTTT. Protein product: CASSLSVGNTIYF.

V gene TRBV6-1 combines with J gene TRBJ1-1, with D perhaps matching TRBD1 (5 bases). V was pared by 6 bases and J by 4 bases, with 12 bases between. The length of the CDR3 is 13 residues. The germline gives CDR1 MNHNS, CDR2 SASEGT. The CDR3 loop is CASRSREPTEAFF. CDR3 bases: TGTGCCAGCAGGAGCAGGGAGCCCACTGAAGCTTTCTTT.

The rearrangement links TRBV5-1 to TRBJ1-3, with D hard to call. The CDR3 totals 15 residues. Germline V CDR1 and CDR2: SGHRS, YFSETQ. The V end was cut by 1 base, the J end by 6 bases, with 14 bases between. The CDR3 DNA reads TGCGCCAGCAGCTTGCAACACCCAGCGGAAAACACCATATATTTT. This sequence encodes CASSLQHPAENTIYF.

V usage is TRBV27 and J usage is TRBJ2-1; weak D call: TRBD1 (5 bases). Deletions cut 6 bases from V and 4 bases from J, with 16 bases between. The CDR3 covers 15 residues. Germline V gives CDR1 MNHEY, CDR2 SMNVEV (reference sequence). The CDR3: CASRTQGYWYNEQFF. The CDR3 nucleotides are TGTGCCAGCAGAACCCAGGGTTATTGGTACAATGAGCAGTTCTTC.

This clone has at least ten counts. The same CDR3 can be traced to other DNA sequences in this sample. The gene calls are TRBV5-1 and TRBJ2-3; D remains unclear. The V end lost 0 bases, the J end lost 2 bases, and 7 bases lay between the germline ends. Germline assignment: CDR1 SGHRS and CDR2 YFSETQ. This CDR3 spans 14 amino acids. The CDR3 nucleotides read TGCGCCAGCAGCTTGGACGGTTTCACAGATACGCAGTATTTT. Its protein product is CASSLDGFTDTQYF.

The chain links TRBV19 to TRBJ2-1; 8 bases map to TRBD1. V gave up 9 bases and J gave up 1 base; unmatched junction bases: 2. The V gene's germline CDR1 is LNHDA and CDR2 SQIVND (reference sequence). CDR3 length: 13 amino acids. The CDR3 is CASRDRSYNEQFF. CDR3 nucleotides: TGTGCCAGCCGGGACAGGTCCTACAATGAGCAGTTCTTC.

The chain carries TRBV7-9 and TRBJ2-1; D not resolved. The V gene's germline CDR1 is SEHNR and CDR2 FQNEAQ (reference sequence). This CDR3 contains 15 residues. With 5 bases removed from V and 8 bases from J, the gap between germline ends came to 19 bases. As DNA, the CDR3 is TGTGCCAGCAGCCTCTACCTCCCCCGACGCGATGAGCAGTTCTTC. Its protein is CASSLYLPRRDEQFF.

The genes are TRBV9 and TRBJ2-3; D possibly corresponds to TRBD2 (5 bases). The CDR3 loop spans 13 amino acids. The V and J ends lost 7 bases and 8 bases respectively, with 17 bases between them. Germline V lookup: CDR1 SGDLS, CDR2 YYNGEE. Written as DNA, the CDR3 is TGTGCCAGCGGACTCCCGCCTTTCGGTACGCAGTATTTT. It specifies CASGLPPFGTQYF.

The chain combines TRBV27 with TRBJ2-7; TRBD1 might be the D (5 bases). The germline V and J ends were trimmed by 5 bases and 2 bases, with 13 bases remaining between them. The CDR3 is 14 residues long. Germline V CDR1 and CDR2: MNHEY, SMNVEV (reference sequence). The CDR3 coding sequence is TGTGCCAGCAGTCAAGGGGTGGCCCCCTACGAGCAGTACTTC. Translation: CASSQGVAPYEQYF.

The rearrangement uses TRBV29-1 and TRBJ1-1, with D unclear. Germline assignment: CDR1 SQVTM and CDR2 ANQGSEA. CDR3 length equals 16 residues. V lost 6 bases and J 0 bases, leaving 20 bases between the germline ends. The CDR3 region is CSVIVGSGWMNTEAFF. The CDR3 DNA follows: TGCAGCGTGATTGTGGGGTCGGGGTGGATGAACACTGAAGCTTTCTTT.

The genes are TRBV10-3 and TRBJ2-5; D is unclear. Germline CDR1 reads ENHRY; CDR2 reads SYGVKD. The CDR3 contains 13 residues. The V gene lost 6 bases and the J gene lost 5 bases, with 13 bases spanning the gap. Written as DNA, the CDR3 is TGTGCCATCAGATTTTCAAGAGAGGAGACCCAGTACTTC. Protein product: CAIRFSREETQYF.

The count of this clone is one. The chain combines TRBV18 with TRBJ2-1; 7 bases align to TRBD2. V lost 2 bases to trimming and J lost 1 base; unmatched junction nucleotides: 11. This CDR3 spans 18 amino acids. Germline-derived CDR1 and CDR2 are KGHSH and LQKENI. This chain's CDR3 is CASSPSLFRGSSYNEQFF. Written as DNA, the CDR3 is TGTGCCAGCTCACCAAGTCTTTTTCGCGGGAGTTCCTACAATGAGCAGTTCTTC. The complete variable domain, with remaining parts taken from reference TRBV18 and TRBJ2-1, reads NAGVMQNPRHLVRRRGQEARLRCSPMKGHSHVYWYRQLPEEGLKFMVYLQKENIIDESGMPKERFSAEFPKEGPSILRIQQVVRGDSAAYFCASSPSLFRGSSYNEQFFGPGTRLTVL.

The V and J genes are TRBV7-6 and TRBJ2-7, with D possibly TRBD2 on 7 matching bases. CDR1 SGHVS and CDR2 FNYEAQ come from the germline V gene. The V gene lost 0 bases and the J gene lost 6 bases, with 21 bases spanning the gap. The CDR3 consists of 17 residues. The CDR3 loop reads CASSLARGGAYVPEQYF. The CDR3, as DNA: TGTGCCAGCAGCTTAGCGCGTGGGGGGGCTTACGTCCCCGAGCAGTACTTC.

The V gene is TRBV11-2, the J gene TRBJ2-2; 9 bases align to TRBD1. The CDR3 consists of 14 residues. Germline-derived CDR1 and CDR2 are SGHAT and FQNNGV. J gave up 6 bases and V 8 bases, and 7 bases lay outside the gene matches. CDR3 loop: CASEAGQGAGELFF. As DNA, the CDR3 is TGTGCCAGCGAGGCGGGACAGGGAGCCGGGGAGCTGTTTTTT. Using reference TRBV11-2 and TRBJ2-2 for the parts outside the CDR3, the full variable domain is EAGVAQSPRYKIIEKRQSVAFWCNPISGHATLYWYQQILGQGPKLLIQFQNNGVVDDSQLPKDRFSAERLKGVDSTLKIQPAKLEDSAVYLCASEAGQGAGELFFGEGSRLTVL.

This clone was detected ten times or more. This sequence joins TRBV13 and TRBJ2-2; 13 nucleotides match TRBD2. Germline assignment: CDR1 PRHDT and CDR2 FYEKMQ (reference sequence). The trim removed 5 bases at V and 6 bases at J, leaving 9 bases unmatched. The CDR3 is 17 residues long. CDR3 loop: CASSPGLAGVSSGELFF. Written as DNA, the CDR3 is TGTGCCAGCAGCCCCGGACTAGCGGGAGTATCATCCGGGGAGCTGTTTTTT.